This T cell receptor beta chain appears in the sequencing data of a study of cytomegalovirus exposure and HLA in healthy donors. Study-wide background: HLA-typed donors were the source of about 85 million unique TCRs held in an early data release.

A remark on this clone: The antigen remains unidentified.

Study findings and constraints: Common viral pathogens were later found to be apparently linked to several of the most significant clusters.

Germline V lookup: CDR1 KGHSH, CDR2 LQKENI. This CDR3 comprises 15 residues. Losses at the gene ends were 3 bases for V and 1 base for J; bases not matched to a gene: 4. 60 Vbeta and 13 Jbeta primers were used in PCR. Assay used: immunoSEQ multiplex PCR; TCRdb lists only in-frame clones, some missing. The sample holds approximately 38,000 clones; 66% are singletons and the top ten take less than 20%. The TCR comes from a man aged 50 to 59 in good health and CMV-seropositive. The rearrangement joins TRBV18 to TRBJ1-1; 8 positions match TRBD1. Material for sequencing was PBMCs. CDR3 coding DNA: TGTGCCAGCTCACCGGCTACAGGGGGGAACACTGAAGCTTTCTTT. This translates into CASSPATGGNTEAFF. Together with reference TRBV18 and TRBJ1-1, the CDR3 gives the full variable domain: NAGVMQNPRHLVRRRGQEARLRCSPMKGHSHVYWYRQLPEEGLKFMVYLQKENIIDESGMPKERFSAEFPKEGPSILRIQQVVRGDSAAYFCASSPATGGNTEAFFGQGTRLTVV.